Following are 14 T cell receptor beta chains from one sample sequenced in a study of cytomegalovirus exposure and HLA in healthy donors. A multiplex PCR was run with 60 Vbeta primers and 13 Jbeta primers. Clones were read by immunoSEQ multiplex PCR, and TCRdb kept only the in-frame ones, dropping some. The sample holds about 200,000 clones, around 78% seen once. The specimen was PBMCs. These receptors all come from a man between 25 and 39 years old in good health and CMV-seronegative.

This chain joins TRBV6-5 and TRBJ1-1, with D perhaps matching TRBD1 (6 bases). Germline CDR1 is MNHEY and CDR2 is SVGAGI. V shed 5 bases and J shed 0 bases, with 10 bases lying between them. The CDR3 runs to 14 residues. For the CDR3, the DNA is TGTGCCAGCAGTAGGGGGAGTGTGAACACTGAAGCTTTCTTT. Protein sequence: CASSRGSVNTEAFF.

The chain combines TRBV29-1 with TRBJ2-7; 8 bases are a match to TRBD1. This CDR3 has 14 amino acids. Germline CDR1 and CDR2: SQVTM and ANQGSEA. The trim removed 4 bases at V and 5 bases at J, leaving 10 bases unmatched. CDR3 residues: CSVVGGQGADEQYF. CDR3 sequence (DNA): TGCAGCGTTGTAGGTGGGCAGGGGGCGGACGAGCAGTACTTC.

This clone was counted only a few times. The chain couples TRBV27 to TRBJ1-5, with a possible D match to TRBD1 (5 bases). The length of the CDR3 is 14 residues. The V end lost 3 bases, the J end lost 7 bases, and 13 bases lay between the germline ends. Germline CDR1 is MNHEY and CDR2 is SMNVEV (reference sequence). For the CDR3, the DNA is TGTGCCAGCAGTTTTGGGGGGGTTGAGCAGCCCCAGCATTTT. Translated: CASSFGGVEQPQHF.

This sequence joins TRBV27 and TRBJ2-7; 9 bases map to TRBD1. The V segment lost 2 bases and the J segment 5 bases; nucleotides outside the gene matches: 10. Germline V gene sequence: CDR1 MNHEY, CDR2 SMNVEV (reference sequence). CDR3 length equals 16 residues. The CDR3 protein is CASSLGAGTGPNEQYF. Written as DNA, the CDR3 is TGTGCCAGCAGTTTAGGGGCCGGGACAGGGCCCAACGAGCAGTACTTC.

The rearrangement uses TRBV7-9 and TRBJ2-7; 9 bases fit TRBD2. V gave up 3 bases and J gave up 5 bases; unmatched junction bases: 11. CDR1 SEHNR and CDR2 FQNEAQ come from the germline V gene (reference sequence). The CDR3 is 16 amino acids. CDR3 loop: CASSFAPGLASNEQYF. As DNA, the CDR3 is TGTGCCAGCAGCTTTGCCCCGGGACTAGCCTCTAACGAGCAGTACTTC.

This sequence joins TRBV19 and TRBJ1-5; 8 bases agree with TRBD1. The CDR3 extends over 13 amino acids. The trim removed 5 bases at V and 7 bases at J, leaving 4 bases unmatched. The germline gives CDR1 LNHDA, CDR2 SQIVND (reference sequence). CDR3 nucleotide sequence: TGTGCCAGTAGTGTACGGACAGGGCAGCCCCAGCATTTT. It encodes CASSVRTGQPQHF.

V gene TRBV9 combines with J gene TRBJ2-7; 13 bases agree with TRBD2. Germline-derived CDR1 and CDR2 are SGDLS and YYNGEE. V gave up 3 bases and J gave up 5 bases; unmatched junction bases: 2. This CDR3 region has 14 residues. For the CDR3, the DNA is TGTGCCAGCAGCGCAGGACTAGCGGGAGACGAGCAGTACTTC. Its protein is CASSAGLAGDEQYF.

The chain carries TRBV7-6 and TRBJ2-7, with a tentative D call TRBD1 (6 bases). CDR3 length: 14 amino acids. Trimming removed 5 bases at V and 7 bases at J, with 18 bases between. Germline CDR1 is SGHVS and CDR2 is FNYEAQ. This CDR3 is CASSSRDKGPEQYF. DNA of the CDR3: TGTGCCAGCAGCAGCCGGGACAAAGGCCCTGAGCAGTACTTC.

The V call is TRBV15, the J call TRBJ2-7; the D gene is possibly TRBD2 (6 bases). Germline CDR1 is LNHNV and CDR2 is YYDKDF (reference sequence). This CDR3 contains 16 residues. Deletions cut 4 bases from V and 0 bases from J, with 16 bases between. The DNA of the CDR3 is TGTGCCACCAGCATAGTAGGCGGGATTCCCTCCTACGAGCAGTACTTC. Translating gives CATSIVGGIPSYEQYF.

The V gene is TRBV18, the J gene TRBJ2-5; TRBD2 matches 12 bases. The V gene's germline CDR1 is KGHSH and CDR2 LQKENI. The length of the CDR3 is 16 residues. Germline trimming cut 4 bases from V and 1 base from J; bases unmatched to any gene: 4. CDR3 coding DNA: TGTGCCAGCTCACTACTAGCGGGAGGACTCCAAGAGACCCAGTACTTC. Translated, it gives CASSLLAGGLQETQYF.

V is TRBV5-1 and J is TRBJ2-5; possibly TRBD1 for D (5 bases). Trimming shortened V by 4 bases and J by 7 bases, and 20 bases separated the two germline ends. Germline V gene lookup returns CDR1 SGHRS and CDR2 YFSETQ. The CDR3 sequence is 15 residues long. The CDR3, as DNA: TGCGCCAGCAGCCTAAATACCGGGTCTCAGGGGACCCAGTACTTC. The encoded protein is CASSLNTGSQGTQYF.

This clone occurred once. The chain joins TRBV28 to TRBJ1-2; D perhaps matches TRBD1 (6 bases). Trimming removed 4 bases at V and 4 bases at J, with 22 bases between. The CDR3 spans 17 residues. The V gene's germline CDR1 is MDHEN and CDR2 SYDVKM. The DNA for the CDR3 is TGTGCCAGCAGTTCCCACAATACAGGGTCTTGGGTCTATGGCTACACCTTC. Translated, it gives CASSSHNTGSWVYGYTF.

This clone was recorded a few times. The chain couples TRBV30 to TRBJ2-3, with D possibly being TRBD1 (6 bases). V shed 3 bases and J shed 3 bases, with 19 bases lying between them. Germline CDR1 GTSNPN, CDR2 SVGIG (reference sequence). The CDR3 consists of 16 residues. Here the CDR3 DNA reads TGTGCCTGGAGCAAGTGGACATCCCAGGGGACAGATACGCAGTATTTT. Translation gives CAWSKWTSQGTDTQYF.

V is TRBV5-4 and J is TRBJ2-7; 9 bases are a match to TRBD1. Germline V gives CDR1 SGHNT, CDR2 YYREEE (reference sequence). V gave up 0 bases and J gave up 6 bases; unmatched junction bases: 7. This CDR3 region has 15 residues. This CDR3 is CASSLARTGVPEQYF. The CDR3 nucleotides read TGTGCCAGCAGCTTGGCCAGGACAGGGGTCCCCGAGCAGTACTTC.